Listed below are T cell receptor beta chains from one sample, sequenced in a study of CD8 T cells in ankylosing spondylitis. TCRdb re-called the 5' RACE reads with MiXCR, one entry per CDR3 protein. The sample holds around 250,000 distinct CDR3 sequences; roughly 32% are singletons and the top ten take 4% to 5%. Sample: blood, either unsorted or a sorted T cell fraction (not recorded which). The receptors come from a male donor with ankylosing spondylitis or in good health (not recorded which). Both conserved end residues are part of each CDR3. A D gene is named only where the DNA matches it firmly. The size field is filled for only some rows; it gives once, few, many or a size class.

>.|many|TRBJ1-2|TRBV6-4
CASSDSYGYTF
TGTGCCAGCAGTGACTCCTATGGCTACACCTTC
>.|few|TRBJ2-1|TRBV20-1
CSASDPPEQFF
TGCAGTGCTAGTGACCCCCCGGAGCAGTTCTTC
>.|.|TRBJ2-7|TRBV28
CASSTRGLSSYEQYF
TGTGCCAGCAGTACCCGTGGGTTGAGCTCCTACGAGCAGTACTTC
>TRBD2|.|TRBJ2-5|TRBV29-1
CSVDPGRGYQETQYF
TGCAGCGTTGACCCCGGGAGGGGGTACCAAGAGACCCAGTACTTC
>TRBD1|few|TRBJ1-1|TRBV15
CATSEGGSNTEAFF
TGTGCCACCAGCGAAGGGGGCTCGAACACTGAAGCTTTCTTT
>.|many|TRBJ2-7|TRBV6-1
CATSMGGIGYEQYF
TGTGCCACATCCATGGGGGGAATCGGGTACGAGCAGTACTTC
>TRBD2|many|TRBJ2-5|TRBV20-1
CSGTPGGQETQYF
TGCAGTGGCACTCCGGGGGGGCAAGAGACCCAGTACTTC
>TRBD1|.|TRBJ2-7|TRBV2
CASSEPGQIYEQYF
TGTGCCAGCAGTGAACCGGGACAGATATACGAGCAGTACTTC
>.|.|TRBJ2-7|TRBV7-6
CASSLGTGYYEQYF
TGTGCCAGCAGCTTGGGAACAGGTTACTACGAGCAGTACTTC
>.|few|TRBJ2-1|TRBV12-3/TRBV12-4
CASRQLLNEQFF
TGTGCCAGCAGACAGTTGCTCAATGAGCAGTTCTTC
>.|.|TRBJ2-3|TRBV6-5
CASSYHTGDTDTQYF
TGTGCCAGCAGTTACCATACCGGGGACACAGATACGCAGTATTTT
>.|.|TRBJ2-5|TRBV10-3
CAISEWGEETQYF
TGTGCCATCAGTGAGTGGGGGGAGGAGACCCAGTACTTC
>.|few|TRBJ2-3|TRBV4-2
CASSHEFGGPDTQYF
TGTGCCAGCAGCCATGAGTTCGGGGGACCAGATACGCAGTATTTT
>TRBD1|.|TRBJ1-6|TRBV6-1
CASSPWDSSPLHF
TGTGCCAGCAGCCCATGGGACAGCTCACCCCTCCACTTT
>.|few|TRBJ2-3|TRBV12-3/TRBV12-4
CASSLENSAAPDTQYF
TGTGCCAGCAGTTTAGAGAATTCTGCCGCCCCAGATACGCAGTATTTT
>.|.|TRBJ2-7|TRBV12-3/TRBV12-4
CASSLAASENSYEQYF
TGTGCCAGCAGTTTAGCGGCGTCGGAAAACTCCTACGAGCAGTACTTC
>.|few|TRBJ2-5|TRBV25-1
CASSEVGLGETQYF
TGTGCCAGCAGTGAAGTAGGATTGGGGGAGACCCAGTACTTC
>TRBD1|.|TRBJ2-7|TRBV28
CASESGTGVSYEQYF
TGTGCCAGTGAATCCGGGACAGGGGTCTCCTACGAGCAGTACTTC
>TRBD2|few|TRBJ2-3|TRBV20-1
CSARDFLAGADTQYF
TGCAGTGCTAGAGACTTTCTAGCGGGGGCGGATACGCAGTATTTT
>TRBD1|few|TRBJ2-5|TRBV4-1
CASSRLTTGVGETQYF
TGCGCCAGCAGCCGCCTAACGACAGGGGTGGGAGAGACCCAGTACTTC
>.|.|TRBJ1-1|TRBV5-1
CASSLRRGLEAFF
TGCGCCAGCAGCTTGAGGCGTGGACTTGAAGCTTTCTTT
>.|.|TRBJ2-5|TRBV7-8
CASSQGGLQETQYF
TGTGCCAGCAGCCAAGGGGGGCTCCAAGAGACCCAGTACTTC
>TRBD2|.|TRBJ2-1|TRBV7-8
CASSSKASGGTYNEQFF
TGTGCCAGCAGCTCGAAAGCTAGCGGGGGGACCTACAATGAGCAGTTCTTC
>TRBD1|many|TRBJ1-1|TRBV20-1
CSARGPYRGGSEAFF
TGCAGTGCTAGAGGCCCCTACAGGGGAGGTTCTGAAGCTTTCTTT
>.|.|TRBJ2-5|TRBV12-3/TRBV12-4
CASSSDAEETQYF
TGTGCCAGCAGTTCGGATGCAGAAGAGACCCAGTACTTC
>.|.|TRBJ2-7|TRBV29-1
CSVMGQASYEQYF
TGCAGCGTTATGGGGCAAGCCTCCTACGAGCAGTACTTC
>.|few|TRBJ2-5|TRBV7-6
CASSLGLGGWETQYF
TGTGCCAGCAGCTTAGGCCTTGGGGGTTGGGAGACCCAGTACTTC